These 21 T cell receptor beta chains were all obtained from the same sample, sequenced in a study of blood T cells in healthy people across ages. A second roughly 6 to 12 cycle PCR used barcoded and J-beta primers. TCRdb reprocessed the 5' RACE reads via MiXCR and lists one record per CDR3 protein. The sample has about 640,000 distinct CDR3 sequences, around 54% seen once. The specimen was blood. Receptors originate from a man in his fifties or sixties in good health.

The chain uses TRBV29-1 and TRBJ2-1, with D unresolved. Germline V gene lookup returns CDR1 SQVTM and CDR2 ANQGSEA. Trimming stripped 7 bases from V and 13 bases from J, with 14 bases between. There are 10 residues in the CDR3. CDR3 nucleotides: TGCAGCGCTACGTTTGAAAACCAGTTCTTC. This codes for CSATFENQFF.

V is TRBV7-2 and J is TRBJ2-1; D is perhaps TRBD2 (5 bases). Trimming took off 7 bases at V and 7 bases at J, with 14 bases between the two ends. Germline CDR1 and CDR2: SGHTA and FQGNSA. The CDR3 spans 13 residues. In DNA form, the CDR3 reads TGTGCCAGCACCTCGAACCGAGGGAATGAGCAGTTCTTC. This translates into CASTSNRGNEQFF.

This clonotype turned up a few times. The chain is built from TRBV5-6 and TRBJ2-7; tentatively, D is TRBD1 or TRBD2 (5 bases each). Germline-derived CDR1 and CDR2 are SGHDT and YYEEEE. V was cut by 0 bases and J by 3 bases, with 10 bases left in between. This CDR3 has 14 amino acids. The CDR3, as DNA: TGTGCCAGCAGCTTGGGGGACCGTCGCTACGAGCAGTACTTC. It codes for CASSLGDRRYEQYF.

This clonotype was found a few times. The genes are TRBV20-1 and TRBJ2-7; 10 bases fit TRBD1. This CDR3 is built from 14 residues. Germline trimming cut 5 bases from V and 3 bases from J; bases unmatched to any gene: 7. Germline CDR1 reads DFQATT; CDR2 reads SNEGSKA (reference sequence). In DNA, the CDR3 is TGCAGTGCTCTGCCGGACAGGGGGAACTACGAGCAGTACTTC. It yields the protein CSALPDRGNYEQYF.

The chain recombines TRBV7-8 with TRBJ1-5; D unclear. Trimming stripped 2 bases from V and 2 bases from J, with 10 bases between. The CDR3 spans 15 residues. Per the germline V gene, CDR1 is SGHVS and CDR2 is FQNEAQ. The CDR3 spells CASSLRQQGNQPQHF. CDR3 sequence (DNA): TGTGCCAGCAGCTTACGGCAGCAGGGCAATCAGCCCCAGCATTTT. The complete variable domain, with remaining parts taken from reference TRBV7-8 and TRBJ1-5, reads GAGVSQSPRYKVAKRGQDVALRCDPISGHVSLFWYQQALGQGPEFLTYFQNEAQLDKSGLPSDRFFAERPEGSVSTLKIQRTQQEDSAVYLCASSLRQQGNQPQHFGDGTRLSIL.

The chain has TRBV3-1 and TRBJ2-1; 9 bases match TRBD1. Unmatched junction bases numbered 10, after V lost 7 bases and J lost 15 bases. CDR3 length equals 12 residues. The germline V gene has CDR1 LGHDT and CDR2 YNNKEL (reference sequence). DNA of the CDR3: TGTGCCAGCACCTTCAGACAGGGGGTGGTGTTCTTC. It is translated as CASTFRQGVVFF.

The chain employs TRBV5-1 and TRBJ1-3; TRBD1 aligns across 10 bases. Germline values: CDR1 SGHRS, CDR2 YFSETQ. The J segment lost 0 bases and the V segment lost 4 bases, leaving 7 bases of the junction unmatched. CDR3 length equals 17 residues. CDR3 protein: CASSAGQGTSSGNTIYF. The DNA for the CDR3 is TGCGCCAGCAGCGCGGGACAGGGGACATCCTCTGGAAACACCATATATTTT.

V gene TRBV3-1 combines with J gene TRBJ2-3; maybe TRBD2 (5 bases). The CDR3 spans 14 residues. CDR1 is LGHDT and CDR2 is YNNKEL in the germline V gene (reference sequence). V lost 4 bases and J lost 8, with 16 bases in between. The CDR3 here is CASSPSGSRGTQYF. In nucleotides, the CDR3 is TGTGCCAGCAGCCCGAGCGGTAGTAGAGGTACGCAGTATTTT.

The V gene is TRBV3-1, the J gene TRBJ2-5, with a weak D call TRBD1 (6 bases). V gave up 0 bases and J gave up 9 bases, with 17 bases separating them. The CDR3 is 15 amino acids. Looked up from germline, CDR1 is LGHDT and CDR2 is YNNKEL (reference sequence). The chain's CDR3 is CASSQDPVYSGAQYF. The CDR3 nucleotides are TGTGCCAGCAGCCAAGATCCGGTCTACTCAGGGGCCCAGTACTTC.

This clonotype has more than one count but fewer than ten. The chain carries TRBV18 and TRBJ1-1; weak D call: TRBD1 (5 bases). Between the trimmed V and J ends, which lost 3 bases and 5 bases, there was a span of 16 bases. Germline-derived CDR1 and CDR2 are KGHSH and LQKENI. The CDR3 loop spans 15 amino acids. Here the CDR3 DNA reads TGTGCCAGCTCACCGGGTCAGGGCTCGCGGACTGAAGCTTTCTTT. This encodes CASSPGQGSRTEAFF.

This clonotype was recorded a few times. V and J are TRBV29-1 and TRBJ2-7, with D perhaps TRBD1 (6 bases). CDR3 size: 12 residues. The V end was cut by 5 bases, the J end by 3 bases, with 11 bases between. Germline assignment: CDR1 SQVTM and CDR2 ANQGSEA. Here the CDR3 DNA reads TGCAGCGTTATGACAGGCCGCTACGAGCAGTACTTC. As protein: CSVMTGRYEQYF.

This clonotype has just a few counts. This chain connects TRBV6-2 or TRBV6-3 to TRBJ2-7; weak D call: TRBD1 (5 bases). Looked up from germline, CDR1 is MNHEY and CDR2 is SVGEGT. V was shortened by 7 bases and J by 0 bases, with 10 bases between the two germline ends. The CDR3 is 13 amino acids. The chain's CDR3 is CASTGSSSYEQYF. CDR3 coding DNA: TGTGCCAGCACAGGGTCAAGCTCCTACGAGCAGTACTTC.

The chain recombines TRBV3-1 with TRBJ1-2; D gene unclear. The CDR3 spans 12 residues. The germline V gene encodes CDR1 LGHDT and CDR2 YNNKEL (reference sequence). Trimming took 5 bases from V and 4 from J, leaving 8 bases between them. CDR3 DNA: TGTGCCAGCAGCACTACCCTCTATGGCTACACCTTC. It specifies CASSTTLYGYTF.

This clonotype was seen only a few times. The gene calls are TRBV5-5 and TRBJ2-1; 10 bases fit TRBD2. Per germline, CDR1 SGHKS and CDR2 YYEKEE (reference sequence). The CDR3 is made up of 16 amino acids. Trimming at V came to 1 base and at J to 6 bases, leaving 7 bases not matched to a gene. Written as DNA, the CDR3 is TGTGCCAGCAGCTTGTCGGGACTAGCGAAGCCCAATGAGCAGTTCTTC. Translated: CASSLSGLAKPNEQFF.

V usage is TRBV7-2 and J usage is TRBJ2-5; 7 bases line up with TRBD1. V shed 5 bases and J 1 base; nucleotides not matched to a gene: 4. Germline CDR1 and CDR2: SGHTA and FQGNSA. This CDR3 has 14 amino acids. The DNA for the CDR3 is TGTGCCAGCAGCGCCAACAGGGGCCAAGAGACCCAGTACTTC. Translation: CASSANRGQETQYF.

The chain has TRBV28 and TRBJ1-5, with D perhaps matching TRBD1 (6 bases). This CDR3 contains 15 residues. Germline V gene lookup returns CDR1 MDHEN and CDR2 SYDVKM. Trimming removed 7 bases from V and 2 bases from J, with 15 bases in between. Written as DNA, the CDR3 is TGTGCCAGCAAACAGGGCGTGTGGGGCAATCAGCCCCAGCATTTT. This gives the protein CASKQGVWGNQPQHF.

The chain uses TRBV2 and TRBJ2-7, with 11 bases that match TRBD1. CDR1 and CDR2 (germline): SNHLY, FYNNEI. The CDR3 runs to 15 residues. V lost 7 bases, J lost 6 bases, and 11 bases stayed unmatched. CDR3 in amino acids: CASNTGQGALSEQYF. CDR3 bases: TGTGCCAGCAATACAGGACAGGGGGCGCTTTCCGAGCAGTACTTC.

Many counts were recorded for this clonotype. The chain joins TRBV6-2 or TRBV6-3 to TRBJ2-1; a weak D match, TRBD1 (6 bases). Looked up from germline, CDR1 is MNHEY and CDR2 is SVGEGT. The CDR3 sequence is 13 residues long. Between the trimmed V and J ends, which lost 6 bases and 6 bases, there was a span of 12 bases. CDR3 residues: CASSRTVGNEQFF. DNA for the CDR3: TGTGCCAGCAGCAGGACAGTAGGCAATGAGCAGTTCTTC.

In its sample, this clonotype was seen many times. The chain recombines TRBV9 with TRBJ2-5; tentatively, D is TRBD2 (6 bases). Trimming removed 2 bases at V and 0 bases at J, with 8 bases between. The CDR3 has 14 amino acids. Per germline, CDR1 SGDLS and CDR2 YYNGEE. CDR3 residues: CASSVGDYQETQYF. As DNA, the CDR3 is TGTGCCAGCAGCGTTGGGGACTACCAAGAGACCCAGTACTTC.

This chain uses TRBV5-5 with TRBJ2-3; 11 bases fit TRBD1. The CDR3 runs to 16 residues. The V and J ends lost 4 bases and 0 bases, in that order; junction bases with no gene match: 4. Germline CDR1 reads SGHKS; CDR2 reads YYEKEE (reference sequence). CDR3 DNA: TGTGCCAGCAGCCAGAGGACAGGGGGCAGCACAGATACGCAGTATTTT. This sequence encodes CASSQRTGGSTDTQYF.

As for this clonotype: The junction departs from germline at one end; a sequencing error may be responsible. The V and J genes are TRBV27 and TRBJ2-5; D might be TRBD1 (5 bases). CDR1 MNHEY and CDR2 SMNVEV come from the germline V gene (reference sequence). The length of the CDR3 is 15 residues. CDR3 in amino acids: CASSLLGPTQGTQYF. CDR3 sequence (DNA): TGTGCCAGCAGTTTGCTGGGGCCAACCCAAGGGACCCAGTACTTC.